Shown below are 23 T cell receptor beta chains from a single sample sequenced in a study of cytomegalovirus exposure and HLA in healthy donors. Amplification used 60 Vbeta primers and 13 Jbeta primers. Clones were read by immunoSEQ multiplex PCR, and TCRdb kept only the in-frame ones, dropping some. Among 100,000 to 150,000 clones listed, roughly three quarters were seen once. Sequences were obtained from PBMCs. These receptors originate from a woman aged 25 to 45 in good health and CMV-seronegative.

This sequence joins TRBV6-6 and TRBJ1-3; 7 bases line up with TRBD1. With 2 bases clipped from V and 3 bases from J, the junction kept 4 bases outside the gene matches. The CDR3 contains 15 residues. CDR1 MNHNY and CDR2 SVGAGI come from the germline V gene (reference sequence). The CDR3 region has the DNA TGTGCCAGCAGTTACGCCGGGACAGATGGAAACACCATATATTTT. Its translation is CASSYAGTDGNTIYF.

The chain couples TRBV12-5 to TRBJ2-7, with 8 bases aligning to TRBD2. Germline CDR1 reads LGHNT; CDR2 reads FRNRAP. The ends lost 0 bases at V and 6 bases at J; junction bases unmatched: 10. This CDR3 contains 16 residues. CDR3 loop: CASGLVLGTSDREQYF. The CDR3, as DNA: TGTGCTAGTGGTTTGGTACTTGGGACTAGTGATCGCGAGCAGTACTTC. The whole variable domain, remainder taken from reference TRBV12-5 and TRBJ2-7, is DARVTQTPRHKVTEMGQEVTMRCQPILGHNTVFWYRQTMMQGLELLAYFRNRAPLDDSGMPKDRFSAEMPDATLATLKIQPSEPRDSAVYFCASGLVLGTSDREQYFGPGTRLTVT.

V and J are TRBV2 and TRBJ2-1; TRBD2 matches 9 bases. The CDR3 has 15 residues. V was clipped by 7 bases and J by 3 bases; unmatched bases: 7. CDR1 SNHLY and CDR2 FYNNEI come from the germline V gene. The CDR3 DNA reads TGTGCCAGCAACGATAAGACTAGCGGCTACAATGAGCAGTTCTTC. Translated: CASNDKTSGYNEQFF.

The chain carries TRBV7-2 and TRBJ1-5, with D unclear. The CDR3 has 15 residues. Germline V gene sequence: CDR1 SGHTA, CDR2 FQGNSA. Trimming left V 0 bases short and J 2 bases short, with 8 bases between. CDR3 sequence: CASSLAEYGNQPQHF. The CDR3 bases are TGTGCCAGCAGCTTAGCGGAGTATGGCAATCAGCCCCAGCATTTT.

A few counts support this clone. This chain uses TRBV25-1 with TRBJ2-1, with a weak D call TRBD1 (6 bases). Deletions cut 4 bases from V and 8 bases from J, with 9 bases between. This CDR3 comprises 12 residues. Germline V gene sequence: CDR1 MGHDK, CDR2 SYGVNS. The CDR3 region is CASSAGHHEQFF. The CDR3 region has the DNA TGTGCCAGCAGTGCGGGACATCATGAGCAGTTCTTC.

The rearrangement links TRBV9 to TRBJ1-3; possibly TRBD1 for D (5 bases). Germline values: CDR1 SGDLS, CDR2 YYNGEE. Trimming removed 5 bases from V and 0 bases from J, with 9 bases in between. CDR3 size: 14 residues. The CDR3 DNA sequence: TGTGCCAGCAGTGATGACAGCTCTGGAAACACCATATATTTT. This translates into CASSDDSSGNTIYF.

The gene calls are TRBV27 and TRBJ1-5; the D is unclear. The germline CDR1 and CDR2 sequences are MNHEY and SMNVEV (reference sequence). V was clipped by 6 bases and J by 7 bases, with 10 bases between them. This CDR3 contains 12 residues. CDR3 sequence (DNA): TGTGCCAGCAGGGAGTCGGGGCAGCCCCAGCATTTT. Protein: CASRESGQPQHF.

V usage is TRBV6-5 and J usage is TRBJ2-3, with TRBD1 matching 7 bases. Trimming cost V 6 bases and J 5 bases; bases outside gene matches: 2. The CDR3 loop spans 12 amino acids. CDR1 is MNHEY and CDR2 is SVGAGI in the germline V gene. CDR3 protein: CASRTGVDTQYF. DNA of the CDR3: TGTGCCAGCAGAACAGGGGTAGATACGCAGTATTTT.

This clone was observed once. The V call is TRBV10-3, the J call TRBJ2-7; 9 nucleotides agree with TRBD1. Germline CDR1 reads ENHRY; CDR2 reads SYGVKD. V lost 6 bases to trimming and J lost 6 bases; unmatched junction nucleotides: 9. The CDR3 is made up of 14 amino acids. CDR3 residues: CAIRPGQGGSEQYF. DNA of the CDR3: TGTGCCATCAGACCGGGACAGGGCGGCTCCGAGCAGTACTTC.

Within the sample, this clone is medium-sized. This CDR3 is CAWSVKADSEKLFF. The CDR3 DNA sequence: TGTGCCTGGAGTGTTAAGGCGGATAGTGAAAAACTGTTTTTT. V gene TRBV30 combines with J gene TRBJ1-4; D unclear. V was pared by 0 bases and J by 7 bases, with 12 bases between. The CDR3 runs to 14 residues. Germline V gives CDR1 GTSNPN, CDR2 SVGIG (reference sequence).

This clone was observed a handful of times. The chain is built from TRBV18 and TRBJ2-3; TRBD2 might be the D (7 bases). In germline, CDR1 is KGHSH, CDR2 LQKENI. The CDR3 loop spans 14 amino acids. V shed 5 bases and J shed 3 bases, with 12 bases lying between them. CDR3 residues: CASSVGGPTDTQYF. CDR3 DNA sequence: TGTGCCAGCTCAGTCGGGGGGCCGACAGATACGCAGTATTTT.

Concerning this clone: Other nucleotide sequences from this sample produce the same CDR3. V gene TRBV18 combines with J gene TRBJ2-5, with D unresolved. CDR3 size: 15 residues. Per the germline V gene, CDR1 is KGHSH and CDR2 is LQKENI. Trimming removed 1 base from V and 1 base from J, with 10 bases in between. The CDR3 nucleotides read TGTGCCAGCTCACCACTCGGGTCTGCCCAAGAGACCCAGTACTTC. Protein: CASSPLGSAQETQYF.

The rearrangement joins TRBV19 to TRBJ2-1; TRBD2 matches 10 bases. The trim removed 3 bases at V and 4 bases at J, leaving 6 bases unmatched. Germline CDR1 reads LNHDA; CDR2 reads SQIVND (reference sequence). The CDR3 covers 16 residues. The CDR3 DNA sequence: TGTGCCAGTAGTATCTCCCTAGCGGGGGCTTACAATGAGCAGTTCTTC. Protein product: CASSISLAGAYNEQFF.

This sequence joins TRBV28 and TRBJ1-5; 7 bases are shared with TRBD1. Germline CDR1 reads MDHEN; CDR2 reads SYDVKM. J gave up 7 bases and V 2 bases, and 5 bases lay outside the gene matches. CDR3 length: 14 residues. The CDR3: CASSLDREEQPQHF. The CDR3 DNA reads TGTGCCAGCAGTTTAGACAGGGAGGAACAGCCCCAGCATTTT.

This chain connects TRBV19 to TRBJ2-3; no definite D call. The V gene's germline CDR1 is LNHDA and CDR2 SQIVND (reference sequence). Trimming took off 6 bases at V and 0 bases at J, with 7 bases between the two ends. CDR3 length: 13 amino acids. The CDR3 nucleotides read TGTGCCAGTAGAGCCTCTAGCACAGATACGCAGTATTTT. The encoded protein is CASRASSTDTQYF.

The chain has TRBV27 and TRBJ1-1; D unclear. Per the germline V gene, CDR1 is MNHEY and CDR2 is SMNVEV (reference sequence). The CDR3 sequence is 15 residues long. V was trimmed by 5 bases and J by 4 bases, leaving 17 bases between them. In DNA, the CDR3 is TGTGCCAGCAGTGGTTACAGAGGGCCGACCACTGAAGCTTTCTTT. It is translated as CASSGYRGPTTEAFF.

The rearrangement joins TRBV21-1 to TRBJ2-1; the listed D gene, TRBD2, was not tested against the DNA. TRBV21-1 is designated a pseudogene. The CDR3 is made up of 15 amino acids. The CDR3 DNA follows: TGTGCCAGCAGCAAAGTTGCGGGAGGGCACTATGAGCAGTTCTTC. This sequence encodes CASSKVAGGHYEQFF.

The V gene is TRBV6-6, the J gene TRBJ1-2; 7 bases are shared with TRBD1. The CDR3 spans 14 residues. Losses at the gene ends were 3 bases for V and 9 bases for J; bases not matched to a gene: 10. Germline V gene data show CDR1 as MNHNY and CDR2 as SVGAGI (reference sequence). The CDR3 DNA reads as TGTGCCAGCAGTTATCAAAACCCAGGGGGGAGCTACACCTTC. Protein: CASSYQNPGGSYTF.

The table lists this clone with a few counts. This sequence joins TRBV9 and TRBJ2-3, with D possibly matching TRBD2 (6 bases). V was cut by 3 bases and J by 8 bases, with 10 bases left in between. Germline V gene lookup returns CDR1 SGDLS and CDR2 YYNGEE. This CDR3 comprises 12 residues. The CDR3 DNA sequence: TGTGCCAGCAGCGCAGGAGGGGTTACGCAGTATTTT. Residues: CASSAGGVTQYF.

This chain links TRBV6-1 with TRBJ2-7; 8 bases are shared with TRBD2. Germline-derived CDR1 and CDR2 are MNHNS and SASEGT. The length of the CDR3 is 13 residues. V lost 11 bases, J lost 4 bases, and 10 bases stayed unmatched. The CDR3 here is CASQRERRYEQYF. CDR3 nucleotide sequence: TGTGCCTCCCAGCGGGAGAGGAGGTACGAGCAGTACTTC.

The CDR3 loop is CASSLPDRGSNEQFF. As DNA, the CDR3 is TGTGCCAGCAGCCTACCGGACAGGGGTTCAAATGAGCAGTTCTTC. V gene TRBV7-9 combines with J gene TRBJ2-1, with 9 bases fitting TRBD1. CDR1 is SEHNR, CDR2 FQNEAQ, per germline (reference sequence). V dropped 5 bases and J dropped 7; count of bases not matched to a gene: 9. The length of the CDR3 is 15 residues.

The V and J genes are TRBV30 and TRBJ2-7; D perhaps matches TRBD2 (5 bases). This CDR3 is built from 13 residues. Looked up from germline, CDR1 is GTSNPN and CDR2 is SVGIG (reference sequence). Trimming stripped 0 bases from V and 9 bases from J, with 15 bases between. The CDR3 bases are TGTGCCTGGAGTGTATCGGAGGTTATTGGGCAGTACTTC. Protein product: CAWSVSEVIGQYF.

This clone was observed a few times. The chain combines TRBV29-1 with TRBJ2-2, with 12 bases matching TRBD1. The ends lost 7 bases at V and 6 bases at J; junction bases unmatched: 6. This CDR3 has 14 residues. Germline assignment: CDR1 SQVTM and CDR2 ANQGSEA. The CDR3 DNA sequence: TGCAGCGCCCGGGACAGGGGGCAGGCCGGGGAGCTGTTTTTT. Amino acids: CSARDRGQAGELFF.